The T cell receptor (beta chain) described here comes from a study of prognosis after radiotherapy for stage I lung cancer. In the study overall: With around 13 men and five to seven women, the cohort's median age was roughly 74 years, range roughly 53–85. With stereotactic body radiotherapy, no patient received any concurrent therapy. Study-wide results and limits: A difference in TRBV and TRBJ gene usage was reportedly seen between patients with and without metastases.

This clonotype occurred many times. What it recognizes is unknown. Two rounds of multiplex PCR amplified TCR beta CDR3 from genomic DNA. Gene-specific primers for each TRBV and TRBJ gene drove first-round PCR. Using its own MiXCR run on the multiplex PCR reads, TCRdb lists one record per CDR3 protein. The sample carries roughly 26,000 distinct CDR3 sequences, approximately 31% recorded once. CDR3 size: 15 residues. V lost 3 bases to trimming and J lost 1 base, with 9 bases between them. Looked up from germline, CDR1 is KGHSH and CDR2 is LQKENI. This clonotype originated in a donor over 45 with non-small cell lung cancer. The specimen was PBMCs, collected before or after stereotactic body radiation therapy (not recorded which). The chain couples TRBV18 to TRBJ1-4; D unresolved. The CDR3 is CASSPLMETNEKLFF. The CDR3 DNA reads as TGTGCCAGCTCACCTCTGATGGAAACTAATGAAAAACTGTTTTTT. Based on the CDR3 plus reference TRBV18 and TRBJ1-4, the full variable domain is NAGVMQNPRHLVRRRGQEARLRCSPMKGHSHVYWYRQLPEEGLKFMVYLQKENIIDESGMPKERFSAEFPKEGPSILRIQQVVRGDSAAYFCASSPLMETNEKLFFGSGTQLSVL.